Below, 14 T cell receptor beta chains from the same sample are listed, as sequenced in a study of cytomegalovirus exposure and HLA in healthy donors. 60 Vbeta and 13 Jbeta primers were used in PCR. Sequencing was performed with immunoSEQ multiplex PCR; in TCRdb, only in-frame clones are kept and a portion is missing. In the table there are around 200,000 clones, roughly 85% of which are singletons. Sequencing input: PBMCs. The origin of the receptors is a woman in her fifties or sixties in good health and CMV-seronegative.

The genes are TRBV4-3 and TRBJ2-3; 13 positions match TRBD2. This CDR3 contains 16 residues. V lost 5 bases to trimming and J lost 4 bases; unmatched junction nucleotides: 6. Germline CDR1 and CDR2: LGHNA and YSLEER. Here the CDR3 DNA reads TGCGCCAGCAGCGTTCCCGGGACTAGCGGGGCAGATACGCAGTATTTT. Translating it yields CASSVPGTSGADTQYF.

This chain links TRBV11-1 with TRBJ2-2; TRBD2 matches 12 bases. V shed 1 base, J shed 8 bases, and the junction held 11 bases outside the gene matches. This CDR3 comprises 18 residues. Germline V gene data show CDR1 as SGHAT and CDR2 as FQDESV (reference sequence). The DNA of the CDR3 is TGTGCCAGCAGCTTAGGGACAGGCGGACTAGCGGGAATGGGGGAGCTGTTTTTT. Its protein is CASSLGTGGLAGMGELFF.

The CDR3, as DNA: TGTGCCAGCAGCTCAAACAGGGGCCAGGAGACCCAGTACTTC. It codes for CASSSNRGQETQYF. The V and J genes are TRBV5-4 and TRBJ2-5; 7 nucleotides line up with TRBD1. The CDR3 extends over 14 amino acids. V lost 3 bases and J lost 5; bases outside the gene matches: 7. Germline CDR1 and CDR2: SGHNT and YYREEE (reference sequence).

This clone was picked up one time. In DNA, the CDR3 is TGTGCCAGCAGACTTACTGGGCGACAGGGCCGAGGTACGCAGTATTTT. Its protein product is CASRLTGRQGRGTQYF. J is TRBJ2-3 and V is TRBV27; 7 bases match TRBD1. The germline gives CDR1 MNHEY, CDR2 SMNVEV (reference sequence). Trimming cost V 6 bases and J 8 bases; bases outside gene matches: 17. This CDR3 comprises 16 residues.

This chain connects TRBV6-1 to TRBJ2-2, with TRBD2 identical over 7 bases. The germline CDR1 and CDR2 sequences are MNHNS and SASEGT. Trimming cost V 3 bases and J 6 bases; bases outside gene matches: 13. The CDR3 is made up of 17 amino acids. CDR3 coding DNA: TGTGCCAGCAGTGACCAAGCTCGGGGGAGGGTTTCCGGGGAGCTGTTTTTT. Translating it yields CASSDQARGRVSGELFF.

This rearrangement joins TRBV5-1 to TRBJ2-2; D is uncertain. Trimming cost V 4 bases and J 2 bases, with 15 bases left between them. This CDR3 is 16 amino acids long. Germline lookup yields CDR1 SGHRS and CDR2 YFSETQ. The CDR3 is CASSKFGGINTGELFF. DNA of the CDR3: TGCGCCAGCAGCAAATTCGGCGGAATAAACACCGGGGAGCTGTTTTTT.

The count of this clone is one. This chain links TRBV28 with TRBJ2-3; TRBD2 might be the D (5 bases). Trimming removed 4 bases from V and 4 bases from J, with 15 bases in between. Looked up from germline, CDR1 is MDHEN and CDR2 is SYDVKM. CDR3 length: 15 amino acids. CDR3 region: CASSSPAAGADTQYF. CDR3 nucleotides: TGTGCCAGCAGTTCCCCAGCCGCGGGCGCAGATACGCAGTATTTT.

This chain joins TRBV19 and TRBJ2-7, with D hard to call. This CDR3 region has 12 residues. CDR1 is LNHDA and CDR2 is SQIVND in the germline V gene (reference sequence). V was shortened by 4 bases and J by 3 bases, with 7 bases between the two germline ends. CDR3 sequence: CASSSDIYEQYF. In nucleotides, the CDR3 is TGTGCCAGTAGTAGCGATATCTACGAGCAGTACTTC.

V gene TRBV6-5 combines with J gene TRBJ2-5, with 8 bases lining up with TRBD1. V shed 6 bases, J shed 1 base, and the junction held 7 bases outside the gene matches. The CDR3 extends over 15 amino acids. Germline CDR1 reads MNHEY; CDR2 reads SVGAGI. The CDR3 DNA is TGTGCCAGCAGCCGCAGACAGGGGACCCAAGAGACCCAGTACTTC. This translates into CASSRRQGTQETQYF.

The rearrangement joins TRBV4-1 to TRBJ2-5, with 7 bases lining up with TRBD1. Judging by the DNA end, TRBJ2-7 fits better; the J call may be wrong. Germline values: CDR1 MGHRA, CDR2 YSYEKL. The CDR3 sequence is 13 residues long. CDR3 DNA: TGCGCCAGCAGCCACGAAACAGGGGACGAGCAGTACTTC. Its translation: CASSHETGDEQYF.

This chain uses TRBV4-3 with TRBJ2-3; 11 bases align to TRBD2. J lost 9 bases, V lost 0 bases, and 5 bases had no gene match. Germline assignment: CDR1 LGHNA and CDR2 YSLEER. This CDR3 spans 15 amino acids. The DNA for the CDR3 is TGCGCCAGCAGCCAAGAATTAGCGGGAGGGCGGACGCAGTATTTT. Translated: CASSQELAGGRTQYF.

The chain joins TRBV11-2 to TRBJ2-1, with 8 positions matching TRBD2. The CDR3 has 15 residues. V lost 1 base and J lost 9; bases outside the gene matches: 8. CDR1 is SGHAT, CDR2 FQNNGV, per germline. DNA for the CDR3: TGTGCCAGCAGCTTAGTTGGGACTAGGGGGGGTGAGCAGTTCTTC. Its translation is CASSLVGTRGGEQFF.

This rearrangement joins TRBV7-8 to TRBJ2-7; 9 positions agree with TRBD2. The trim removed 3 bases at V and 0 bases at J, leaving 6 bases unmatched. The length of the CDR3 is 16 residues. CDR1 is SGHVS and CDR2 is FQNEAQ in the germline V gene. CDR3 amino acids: CASSLGTSGFSYEQYF. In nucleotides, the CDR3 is TGTGCCAGCAGCTTGGGAACTAGCGGGTTCTCCTACGAGCAGTACTTC.

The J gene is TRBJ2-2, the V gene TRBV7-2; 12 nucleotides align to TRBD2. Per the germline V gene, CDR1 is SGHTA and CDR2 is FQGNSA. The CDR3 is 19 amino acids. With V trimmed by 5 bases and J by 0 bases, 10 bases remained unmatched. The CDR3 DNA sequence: TGTGCCAGCAGCCTTATCCCGGGACTAGCGGGCGCGAACACCGGGGAGCTGTTTTTT. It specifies CASSLIPGLAGANTGELFF.